Each of the 23 T cell receptor beta chains below was sequenced from the same sample in a study of identical twins. A single record per CDR3 protein comes from TCRdb applying MiXCR to the 5' RACE reads. The sample carries 250,000 or so distinct CDR3 sequences, about 8% recorded once. These same records also appear under a second study, on yellow fever vaccine responses in identical twins.

The specimen was CD8+ T cells sorted from blood. All receptors derive from a woman between 18 and 29 years old in good health.

The V gene is TRBV4-1, the J gene TRBJ2-3; perhaps TRBD2 as D (5 bases). V was trimmed by 3 bases and J by 3 bases, leaving 19 bases between them. CDR1 is MGHRA, CDR2 YSYEKL, per germline. The CDR3 consists of 17 residues. CDR3 sequence (DNA): TGCGCCAGCAGCCACCCCCTCGCGGGCCCGTGGACAGATACGCAGTATTTT. Its protein product is CASSHPLAGPWTDTQYF.

In this sample, this clonotype turned up a few times. The chain links TRBV7-8 to TRBJ2-7; the D is unclear. This CDR3 comprises 15 residues. The germline V and J ends were trimmed by 2 bases and 2 bases, with 13 bases remaining between them. The V gene's germline CDR1 is SGHVS and CDR2 FQNEAQ. Written as DNA, the CDR3 is TGTGCCAGCAGCTTATTGGTCGCGCCGACCTACGAGCAGTACTTC. It is translated as CASSLLVAPTYEQYF.

This clonotype was seen repeatedly, ten times or more. V usage is TRBV7-9 and J usage is TRBJ2-1; 7 bases are a match to TRBD1. J lost 4 bases, V lost 7 bases, and 7 bases had no gene match. Germline V gene sequence: CDR1 SEHNR, CDR2 FQNEAQ (reference sequence). The CDR3 is 14 residues long. DNA for the CDR3: TGTGCCAGCACCCCAACAGGGGCTTACAATGAGCAGTTCTTC. Its translation is CASTPTGAYNEQFF.

This clonotype was detected ten times or more. The chain couples TRBV15 to TRBJ2-1; 11 bases match TRBD1. The CDR3 length is 17 residues. In germline, CDR1 is LNHNV, CDR2 YYDKDF (reference sequence). V lost 5 bases to trimming and J lost 7 bases; unmatched junction nucleotides: 13. As DNA, the CDR3 is TGTGCCACCAGCTCCCCGCTATCCGGGACAGGGGGGAATGAGCAGTTCTTC. Residues: CATSSPLSGTGGNEQFF.

This clonotype occurred once. Germline and junction disagree at one end, which may indicate a read error. J is TRBJ2-1 and V is TRBV23-1; no definite D call. TRBV23-1 is noted as an ORF with a role that remains uncertain. The CDR3 is made up of 14 amino acids. The CDR3 DNA is TGCGCCAACAGTGGTGGCAGATGTCGCAATGAGCAGTTCTTC. This translates into CANSGGRCRNEQFF.

At least ten counts were recorded for this clonotype. This chain links TRBV24-1 with TRBJ2-1; D ambiguous. Deletions cut 3 bases from V and 5 bases from J, with 16 bases between. From germline, CDR1 is KGHDR and CDR2 SFDVKD. This CDR3 spans 16 amino acids. In nucleotides, the CDR3 is TGTGCCACCAGTGATAGTACGAGAACAGACCACAATGAGCAGTTCTTC. This sequence encodes CATSDSTRTDHNEQFF.

There are many counts of this clonotype. The chain links TRBV12-3 or TRBV12-4 to TRBJ2-1, with TRBD2 as a possible D gene (5 bases). The V end was cut by 4 bases, the J end by 10 bases, with 23 bases between. The CDR3 runs 16 residues. CDR3: CASSSAEAGEFLEQFF. Written as DNA, the CDR3 is TGTGCCAGCAGTTCGGCGGAGGCTGGGGAATTTTTAGAGCAGTTCTTC.

This clonotype was seen a few times. The chain combines TRBV5-8 with TRBJ1-5; D is unresolved. V gave up 4 bases and J gave up 4 bases, with 15 bases separating them. This CDR3 has 15 amino acids. Germline CDR1 and CDR2: SGHTS and YDEGEE. This chain's CDR3 is CASSPPPAENQPQHF. In DNA form, the CDR3 reads TGTGCCAGCAGCCCCCCCCCGGCGGAAAATCAGCCCCAGCATTTT.

This clonotype was counted at least ten times. DNA of the CDR3: TGTGCCAGCAGCTTGATCCAGGAAGAGACCCAGTACTTC. Protein: CASSLIQEETQYF. V and J are TRBV5-4 and TRBJ2-5; D unclear. V was pared by 1 base and J by 3 bases, with 7 bases between. Germline V gene lookup returns CDR1 SGHNT and CDR2 YYREEE (reference sequence). There are 13 residues in the CDR3.

The chain employs TRBV29-1 and TRBJ2-3; D gene unclear. This CDR3 contains 13 residues. Trimming removed 0 bases at V and 5 bases at J, with 9 bases between. Germline loops: CDR1 SQVTM, CDR2 ANQGSEA. CDR3 in DNA: TGCAGCGTTGAAGATTGGGCTGGAGATACGCAGTATTTT. Its protein product is CSVEDWAGDTQYF.

The chain recombines TRBV5-6 with TRBJ1-2; tentative D call: TRBD1 (6 bases). Germline V gene data show CDR1 as SGHDT and CDR2 as YYEEEE. Trimming shortened V by 0 bases and J by 7 bases, and 10 bases separated the two germline ends. The CDR3 runs 13 residues. The CDR3 sequence is CASSLGGAPGYTF. The CDR3 DNA sequence: TGTGCCAGCAGCTTGGGGGGGGCGCCTGGCTACACCTTC.

This clonotype was seen many times. The CDR3 region has the DNA TGTGCCAGCAGGCTGTCTAGCGGGGCGACCGGGGAGCTGTTTTTT. This translates into CASRLSSGATGELFF. This chain uses TRBV12-3 or TRBV12-4 with TRBJ2-2; the match to TRBD2 covers 9 bases. The CDR3 is 15 residues long. V trimming: 6 bases; J trimming: 5 bases; junction bases outside the gene matches: 7.

This clonotype was found many times. This rearrangement joins TRBV12-3 or TRBV12-4 to TRBJ2-7; D is undetermined. V dropped 2 bases and J dropped 6 bases, with 8 bases sitting between them. This CDR3 spans 12 amino acids. The CDR3 DNA reads as TGTGCCAGCAGTTTACCCTACAGCGAGCAGTACTTC. Its protein product is CASSLPYSEQYF.

This clonotype was picked up a small number of times. The rearrangement uses TRBV4-2 and TRBJ2-1, with 8 positions matching TRBD2. Germline lookup yields CDR1 LGHNA and CDR2 YNFKEQ. The J segment lost 5 bases and the V segment lost 0 bases, leaving 6 bases of the junction unmatched. This CDR3 contains 16 residues. CDR3 coding DNA: TGTGCCAGCAGCCAAGAAGGGGGGACTAGTAACAATGAGCAGTTCTTC. Translating it yields CASSQEGGTSNNEQFF.

In its sample, this clonotype was seen many times. This chain uses TRBV6-2 or TRBV6-3 with TRBJ1-5, with D possibly being TRBD1 (6 bases). CDR3 length equals 15 residues. The V end lost 7 bases, the J end lost 2 bases, and 15 bases lay between the germline ends. CDR1 and CDR2 from the germline V gene are MNHEY and SVGEGT. The DNA for the CDR3 is TGTGCCAGCACCTTACACAGGGAGGGCAATCAGCCCCAGCATTTT. It codes for CASTLHREGNQPQHF.

This clonotype was picked up a small number of times. J is TRBJ2-7 and V is TRBV2; 9 bases line up with TRBD2. Germline trimming cut 2 bases from V and 6 bases from J; bases unmatched to any gene: 14. CDR1 and CDR2 (germline): SNHLY, FYNNEI. CDR3 length: 17 residues. This chain's CDR3 is CASSEPPPSSGKSEQYF. In DNA form, the CDR3 reads TGTGCCAGCAGTGAACCCCCACCCTCTAGCGGGAAAAGCGAGCAGTACTTC.

J is TRBJ2-7 and V is TRBV28, with unresolved D. The CDR3 extends over 11 amino acids. V lost 10 bases, J lost 1 base, and 8 bases lay in between. From germline, CDR1 is MDHEN and CDR2 SYDVKM. This CDR3 reads CATQGSYEQYF. The DNA of the CDR3 is TGTGCCACCCAAGGGTCCTACGAGCAGTACTTC.

The sample holds many counts of this clonotype. This sequence joins TRBV5-1 and TRBJ2-1; 9 bases line up with TRBD2. V shed 4 bases, J shed 0 bases, and the junction held 5 bases outside the gene matches. CDR3 size: 16 residues. CDR1 and CDR2 (germline): SGHRS, YFSETQ. The CDR3 reads CASSPPRGGSYNEQFF. In DNA form, the CDR3 reads TGCGCCAGCAGCCCTCCGCGGGGGGGCTCCTACAATGAGCAGTTCTTC. The full variable domain, in which reference TRBV5-1 and TRBJ2-1 provide the parts outside the CDR3, is KAGVTQTPRYLIKTRGQQVTLSCSPISGHRSVSWYQQTPGQGLQFLFEYFSETQRNKGNFPGRFSGRQFSNSRSEMNVSTLELGDSALYLCASSPPRGGSYNEQFFGPGTRLTVL.

The V call is TRBV29-1, the J call TRBJ2-1; either TRBD1 or TRBD2 may fit D (5 bases each). This CDR3 spans 15 amino acids. Germline lookup yields CDR1 SQVTM and CDR2 ANQGSEA. V was trimmed by 6 bases and J by 6 bases, leaving 21 bases between them. CDR3 sequence (DNA): TGCAGCGTCAAGGGCCTATGGGGGAAGGTCAATGAGCAGTTCTTC. Translation gives CSVKGLWGKVNEQFF.

This clonotype was seen ten or more times. The chain combines TRBV29-1 with TRBJ2-3, with 8 bases fitting TRBD2. This CDR3 comprises 18 residues. V dropped 4 bases and J dropped 2; count of bases not matched to a gene: 17. Germline V gene sequence: CDR1 SQVTM, CDR2 ANQGSEA. CDR3 loop: CSVVVPGGPVSSTDTQYF. CDR3 in DNA: TGCAGCGTTGTAGTCCCGGGAGGGCCTGTCTCTTCCACAGATACGCAGTATTTT.

This clonotype was seen a few times. The chain links TRBV5-6 to TRBJ2-7; 10 nucleotides agree with TRBD1. The junction had 12 bases not matched to a gene; V was cut back by 6 bases and J by 6 bases. Germline V gene lookup returns CDR1 SGHDT and CDR2 YYEEEE. CDR3 length: 15 residues. The DNA of the CDR3 is TGTGCCAGCAACAGTCTACCGGGACAGGGGTTCGAGCAGTACTTC. Its protein product is CASNSLPGQGFEQYF.

This clonotype was recorded many times. This chain joins TRBV20-1 and TRBJ2-7; 8 bases are shared with TRBD1. Looked up from germline, CDR1 is DFQATT and CDR2 is SNEGSKA (reference sequence). The CDR3 is 14 amino acids. V lost 2 bases to trimming and J lost 2 bases; unmatched junction nucleotides: 5. CDR3 in DNA: TGCAGTGCTAGAACGGACAGGGAAGCCTACGAGCAGTACTTC. Translation gives CSARTDREAYEQYF.

This rearrangement joins TRBV10-3 to TRBJ2-4; D gene uncertain. Between the trimmed V and J ends, which lost 4 bases and 6 bases, there was a span of 16 bases. Germline CDR1 ENHRY, CDR2 SYGVKD. CDR3 length equals 15 residues. This chain's CDR3 is CAISGNNWVLNIQYF. CDR3 DNA: TGTGCCATCAGTGGTAATAATTGGGTCTTAAACATTCAGTACTTC.